The table lists the clone carrying this T cell receptor (beta chain) with many counts. Its specificity is not known. Looked up from germline, CDR1 is SGHAT and CDR2 is FQDESV (reference sequence). This CDR3 comprises 17 residues. Trimming removed 2 bases from V and 2 bases from J, with 19 bases in between. The data stem from a study of T cells in Graves' hyperthyroidism and ophthalmopathy. Study-level results: Researchers report that a 13 V-J model separated ophthalmopathy from stable hyperthyroidism.

Graves' hyperthyroidism without ophthalmopathy progression within 18 months was termed stable. Any patient presenting with uncontrolled infection, other autoimmune disease, pregnancy or lactation was left out. Extraction of PBMCs used about 9.2 ml of fresh peripheral blood. Amplified TCR beta CDR3 regions derived from RNA transcripts. The HTBI primer set was used in a first-round RT-PCR of the TCR CDR3. TCRdb recomputed calls from the multiplex PCR reads with MiXCR, one row per CDR3 protein. The sample lists hundreds of thousands of distinct CDR3 sequences, about 19% occurring once. The sequence came from a woman aged 18-29 years with Graves' hyperthyroidism. The material sequenced was blood. J is TRBJ2-7 and V is TRBV11-1; maybe TRBD2 (6 bases). As DNA, the CDR3 is TGTGCCAGCAGCTTACGGGGAGGCGGTGGTATTGCCTACGAGCAGTACTTC. This gives the protein CASSLRGGGGIAYEQYF.